Listed below are T cell receptor beta chains from one sample, sequenced in a study of blood T cell repertoires in COVID-19. The data were produced by immunoSEQ multiplex PCR, yet TCRdb's version contains in-frame clones alone and is incomplete. Among roughly 190,000 clones listed, around 83% were seen once. Sequencing was carried out using PBMCs or T cells enriched from blood (not recorded which). These receptors originate from a woman under 40 who had been exposed to COVID-19. Both conserved end residues are part of each CDR3. The D gene is left open where the match is weak.

J	V	D	CDR3
TRBJ1-6	TRBV6-9	TRBD1	CASSPDRESYNSPLHF
TRBJ1-2	TRBV29-1	TRBD1	CSGGGGTGGYTF
TRBJ2-2	TRBV9	NA	CASSVGGLGLTGELFF
TRBJ1-2	TRBV7-9	NA	CASILGGRDHGYTF
TRBJ1-5	TRBV27	NA	CASSYVGGAGNQPQHF
TRBJ2-7	TRBV28	NA	CATLRRDTYEQYF
TRBJ1-1	TRBV18	NA	CASSPLPSADMNTEAFF
TRBJ1-1	TRBV18	NA	CASTPRGVNTEAFF
TRBJ1-5	TRBV7-2	NA	CASSLSMNQPQHF
TRBJ1-6	TRBV30	NA	CAWKRQVESLGPLHF
TRBJ2-5	TRBV5-4	NA	CASSLNQRTSQETQYF
TRBJ2-7	TRBV4-1	NA	CASSQDPGYYEQYF
TRBJ2-3	TRBV9	NA	CASSVLGGASTDTQYF
TRBJ2-3	TRBV6-5	TRBD2	CASSPGTSETDTQYF
TRBJ1-5	TRBV30	NA	CAWSEGGFNQPQHF
TRBJ2-2	TRBV9	NA	CASRRTEEYTGELFF
TRBJ2-2	TRBV19	NA	CASSITQGELFF
TRBJ1-1	TRBV2	NA	CASRGTVYTEAFF
TRBJ1-1	TRBV29-1	NA	CSVRNTGNPEAFF
TRBJ2-1	TRBV11-2	TRBD2	CASSPPAGGPDEQFF
TRBJ2-7	TRBV7-9	NA	CASSSRGSYEQYF
TRBJ1-2	TRBV11-2	NA	CASSEQGYGYTF
TRBJ2-7	TRBV27	TRBD1	CASSFWTGGNYEQYF
TRBJ1-5	TRBV5-1	TRBD1	CASSEEGQGYQPQHF
TRBJ1-5	TRBV27	NA	CASSLHRVGQPQHF
TRBJ1-3	TRBV7-6	NA	CASSQTGSSGNTIYF
TRBJ1-1	TRBV29-1	TRBD1	CSELTGRNTEAFF
TRBJ1-1	TRBV19	NA	CASSSGAEAFF
TRBJ2-5	TRBV3-1/TRBV3-2	TRBD1	CASADRGKETQYF